This T cell receptor beta chain was sequenced for a study of T-cell reconstitution after alpha-beta-depleted transplantation in children. The CDR3 is 14 residues long. Per germline, CDR1 SGDLS and CDR2 YYNGEE. The V segment lost 6 bases and the J segment 5 bases; nucleotides outside the gene matches: 10. This clonotype was picked up many times. TCRbeta library preparation incorporated unique molecular identifiers. Using its own MiXCR run on the PCR reads, TCRdb lists one record per CDR3 protein. Of 200,000 to 300,000 distinct CDR3 sequences listed, more than 10% are singletons. This sample comprised PBMCs from the stem cell graft donor, obtained from the stem cell graft. J is TRBJ2-5 and V is TRBV9; TRBD2 agrees at 7 bases. This clonotype originated in a human donor who donated a stem cell graft to a child with acute lymphoblastic leukemia. In DNA form, the CDR3 reads TGTGCCAGCACTAGGCGGGAGAGTATGGAGACCCAGTACTTC. It is translated as CASTRRESMETQYF.